The rows below give T cell receptor beta chains drawn from one sample of a study of Graves' ophthalmopathy and Graves' hyperthyroidism. TCRdb analysed the multiplex PCR reads with MiXCR anew, one entry per CDR3 protein. This table holds over 650,000 distinct CDR3 sequences, about two fifths found once. The specimen was peripheral blood. The receptors come from an adult man with Graves' ophthalmopathy. Both conserved end residues are part of each CDR3. D genes are given only for firm matches. The size entry is marked missing in some rows and otherwise reads once, few, many or a size class.

TRBD1,TRBJ1-5,TRBV15,once,TGTGCCACCAGCCATGACAGGGTGAGCAATCAGCCCCAGCATTTT,CATSHDRVSNQPQHF
TRBD1,TRBJ1-1,TRBV10-3,many,TGTGCCAGCAGGTCCGGGACAGGGATCACTGAAGCTTTCTTT,CASRSGTGITEAFF
NA,TRBJ2-5,TRBV10-3,NA,TGTGCCAGCAGCTCGCGGGCCAGGCCAGAAGAGACCCAGTACTTC,CASSSRARPEETQYF
NA,TRBJ2-7,TRBV2,many,TGTGCCAGCAACCGGCCAAGTAGGGGCGAGCAGTACTTC,CASNRPSRGEQYF
NA,TRBJ2-5,TRBV5-1,few,TGCGCCAGCAGCTTGGAATTCGGGGCCCAAGAGACCCAGTACTTC,CASSLEFGAQETQYF
NA,TRBJ1-1,TRBV3-1,many,TGTGCCAGCAGCCAAGCATTCTCTGAAGCTTTCTTT,CASSQAFSEAFF
TRBD1,TRBJ1-5,TRBV24-1,many,TGTGCCACCAGCCGCGGACAGGGGGGGGGTCAGCCCCAGCATTTT,CATSRGQGGGQPQHF
NA,TRBJ2-7,TRBV14,NA,TGTGCCAGCAGCCAAGATCTCGGGGACAATGAGCAGTACTTC,CASSQDLGDNEQYF
NA,TRBJ1-5,TRBV6-2/TRBV6-3,once,TGTGCCAGCAGCCTGGACAGCGAGAATCAGCCCCAGCATTTT,CASSLDSENQPQHF
NA,TRBJ1-2,TRBV6-4,many,TGTGCCAGCCAGCAATATGCTGGAGACTATGGCTACACCTTC,CASQQYAGDYGYTF
NA,TRBJ2-7,TRBV7-9,NA,NA,CASSFGPGEQYF
TRBD1,TRBJ2-7,TRBV7-2,many,TGTGCCAGCAGCCAGCCGGGACAGGGCGGCGAGCAGTACTTC,CASSQPGQGGEQYF
NA,TRBJ2-5,TRBV7-3,many,TGTGCCAGCAGCTTAACACGTCAAGAGACCCAGTACTTC,CASSLTRQETQYF
NA,TRBJ2-7,TRBV7-8,NA,TGTGCCAGCAGCTCCAGAGACAGCGGCGTTATTGAGCAGTACTTC,CASSSRDSGVIEQYF
TRBD2,TRBJ2-5,TRBV9,many,TGTGCCAGCAGTCTTAATGGGGAGGGGAACTTCGAGACCCAGTACTTC,CASSLNGEGNFETQYF
NA,TRBJ1-5,TRBV29-1,many,TGCAGCGTGGCCCCTCCTAAGTCCCAGCATTTT,CSVAPPKSQHF
TRBD1,TRBJ1-2,TRBV10-3,NA,TGTGCCACCGTGGGACAGGGATATGGCTACACCTTC,CATVGQGYGYTF
TRBD1,TRBJ1-2,TRBV7-2,many,TGTGCCAGCAGAGGACAGGGAGAGAACTTTAACTATGGCTACACCTTC,CASRGQGENFNYGYTF
NA,TRBJ2-6,TRBV10-2,NA,TGCGCCAGCAGTGAACAGGGCCCAACTGAAGCTTTC,CASSEQGPTEAF
TRBD1,TRBJ1-5,TRBV10-3,NA,TGTGCCACCGCTGGACAGGGCATCCAGGGGCCCCAGCATTTT,CATAGQGIQGPQHF
NA,TRBJ1-2,TRBV7-9,few,TGTGCCAGCAGTCCCAGGGGACGGCAGGTCTACACCTTC,CASSPRGRQVYTF
NA,TRBJ2-3,TRBV29-1,NA,TGCAGCGTTGGGACGGGAGACCTCACAGATACGCAGTATTTT,CSVGTGDLTDTQYF
NA,TRBJ2-2,TRBV7-9,few,TGTGCCAGCAGCTTAGATGGCGGCACCCACACCGGGGAGCTGTTTTTT,CASSLDGGTHTGELFF
TRBD1,TRBJ1-1,TRBV5-1,many,TGCGCCAGCAGCTATACAGGGGGGGGAACTGAAGCTTTCTTT,CASSYTGGGTEAFF
TRBD2,TRBJ2-2,TRBV19,few,TGTGCCAGTAAAATGTCACTAGCGGACACCGGGGAGCTGTTTTTT,CASKMSLADTGELFF
NA,TRBJ2-5,TRBV29-1,NA,TGCAGCCTGGAGGGGGCGCGGCAAGAGACCCAGTACTTC,CSLEGARQETQYF
NA,TRBJ2-5,TRBV19,few,TGTGCCAGTAGTAGCGGGGGCTACCGGGGGGAGACCCAGTACTTC,CASSSGGYRGETQYF
TRBD1,TRBJ2-2,TRBV15,NA,TGTGCCACCAGCAGAAGTCCCGGGACAGGGACCGGGGAGCTGTTTTTT,CATSRSPGTGTGELFF
TRBD1,TRBJ1-5,TRBV19,many,TGTGCCAGTAGAAGCTGGACAGGGGGGGGTTATAGCAATCAGCCCCAGCATTTT,CASRSWTGGGYSNQPQHF
NA,TRBJ1-2,TRBV5-6,many,TGTGCCAGCAGCTCCGCAGTCGAGGGCTACACCTTC,CASSSAVEGYTF
NA,TRBJ1-4,TRBV29-1,NA,TGCAGCGTTGAAGTGATGGGAGATGAAAAACTGTTTTTT,CSVEVMGDEKLFF
TRBD1,TRBJ1-5,TRBV11-1,NA,TGTGCCAGCAGCTTTAGACAGGGAGCCAATCAGCCCCAGCATTTT,CASSFRQGANQPQHF
NA,TRBJ2-2,TRBV5-1,many,TGCGCCAGCAGCCCGGTCGGGGCCACCGGGGAGCTGTTTTTT,CASSPVGATGELFF
TRBD2,TRBJ2-7,TRBV4-3,NA,TGCGCCAGCAGCCAAGGCGAAAACTACCCCGGACTAGCGGTCTCCCACGAGCAGTACTTC,CASSQGENYPGLAVSHEQYF
TRBD1,TRBJ1-4,TRBV29-1,many,TGCAGCGCCACCGGGACAGCCTTTAGAGAAAAACTGTTTTTT,CSATGTAFREKLFF
TRBD2,TRBJ2-7,TRBV6-5,NA,TGTGCCAGCATCGGACTAGCGGGAGAGCAGTACTTC,CASIGLAGEQYF
NA,TRBJ2-7,TRBV7-9,few,TGTGCCAGCTCACGTCTCGGGGGTCCGACCTACGAGCAGTACTTC,CASSRLGGPTYEQYF
NA,TRBJ1-1,TRBV2,many,TGTGCCAGCAGGGGTGAGGGGAGCGCTGAAGCTTTCTTT,CASRGEGSAEAFF
NA,TRBJ2-7,TRBV3-1,NA,TGTGCCAGCAGCCAAAAGAGGAATCGGGCGGCCTACGAGCAGTACTTC,CASSQKRNRAAYEQYF
TRBD1,TRBJ1-4,TRBV9,NA,TGTGCCAGCAGCGCCAGCGGGCGGGACAGGGGTAATGAAAAACTGTTTTTT,CASSASGRDRGNEKLFF
NA,TRBJ1-1,TRBV12-5,many,TGTGCTAGTGGTTCAACAAGGCTCGAAGCTTTCTTT,CASGSTRLEAFF